This passage covers 19 T cell receptor beta chains from one sample sequenced in a study of T cell clonality in common variable immunodeficiency. Antigen specificity for these receptors is unknown. Whole-study findings and limits: Common variable immunodeficiency TCR beta sequences reportedly had fewer deletions and N-nucleotide insertions.

The method was immunoSEQ multiplex PCR; TCRdb's version includes in-frame clones alone and lacks a portion of them. The record shows fewer than 35,000 clones for this sample, with no singletons present. The sample taken for sequencing was peripheral blood mononuclear cells. The receptors shown here come from a human donor with common variable immunodeficiency.

This clone has at least ten counts. Sequencing ends 3 residues short of the CDR3 end; the germline J gene provides the rest. V gene TRBV5-1 combines with J gene TRBJ2-5; 12 bases agree with TRBD2. This CDR3 has 13 residues. The V and J ends lost 9 bases and 3 bases, in that order; junction bases with no gene match: 3. Germline lookup yields CDR1 SGHRS and CDR2 YFSETQ. This chain's CDR3 is CATRTSGEETQYF. The DNA read from the CDR3 is TGCGCCACCCGGACTAGCGGGGAAGAGACC. Drawing the rest from reference TRBV5-1 and TRBJ2-5, the complete variable domain is KAGVTQTPRYLIKTRGQQVTLSCSPISGHRSVSWYQQTPGQGLQFLFEYFSETQRNKGNFPGRFSGRQFSNSRSEMNVSTLELGDSALYLCATRTSGEETQYFGPGTRLLVL.

Regarding this clone: The read terminates 3 residues ahead of where the CDR3 ends, so the germline J gene completes it. This chain links TRBV30 with TRBJ1-1, with 10 bases identical to TRBD1. CDR3 length equals 13 residues. Trimming at V came to 5 bases and at J to 5 bases, leaving 5 bases not matched to a gene. Germline V CDR1 and CDR2: GTSNPN, SVGIG (reference sequence). This CDR3 reads CAWDRGRGTEAFF. The sequenced CDR3 bases are TGTGCCTGGGACAGGGGGCGGGGTACTGAA.

This clone was observed a few times. The read ends 3 residues shy of where the CDR3 ends; the end is completed using the germline J gene. The chain joins TRBV20-1 to TRBJ2-1; 10 nucleotides line up with TRBD2. This CDR3 region has 15 residues. CDR1 and CDR2 (germline): DFQATT, SNEGSKA (reference sequence). V was pared by 5 bases and J by 4 bases, with 8 bases of the junction left unmatched. CDR3 bases read: TGCAGTGCTTCCGAACGGACTAGCGGATACAATGAG. The encoded protein is CSASERTSGYNE. The CDR3 reads in full as CSASERTSGYNEQFF.

In this sample, this clone turned up many times. The sequenced fragment ends 3 residues before the CDR3 boundary, so the rest is inferred from the germline J gene. The chain is built from TRBV2 and TRBJ2-1; 7 bases fit TRBD2. Germline V gene sequence: CDR1 SNHLY, CDR2 FYNNEI. V shed 1 base and J 1 base; nucleotides not matched to a gene: 4. The CDR3 consists of 16 residues. The part of the CDR3 DNA that was read is TGTGCCAGCAGTGAAGTTGGGGGGGAGTCCTACAATGAG. It specifies CASSEVGGESYNE. The full CDR3 reads CASSEVGGESYNEQFF.

This clone was recorded many times. The read ends 3 residues shy of where the CDR3 ends; the end is completed using the germline J gene. This chain links TRBV18 with TRBJ2-1, with unresolved D. From germline, CDR1 is KGHSH and CDR2 LQKENI. This CDR3 comprises 12 residues. Trimming stripped 3 bases from V and 7 bases from J, with 7 bases between. The CDR3 region is CASSPLANEQFF. CDR3 DNA (partial): TGTGCCAGCTCACCCCTTGCGAATGAG.

Points on this clone: Sequencing ends 3 residues short of the CDR3 end; the germline J gene provides the rest. The gene calls are TRBV18 and TRBJ1-5; maybe TRBD1 (5 bases). Germline CDR1 reads KGHSH; CDR2 reads LQKENI. The CDR3 loop spans 14 amino acids. Trimming removed 4 bases at V and 5 bases at J, with 12 bases between. CDR3 residues: CASSRDRGDQPQHF. The sequenced part of the CDR3 DNA is TGTGCCAGCTCACGAGATCGGGGGGATCAGCCC.

Only a few counts were recorded for this clone. The read falls 3 residues short of the CDR3 end, and the missing part is taken from the germline J gene. The chain recombines TRBV30 with TRBJ1-2, with TRBD1 identical over 7 bases. CDR3 size: 14 residues. Germline loops: CDR1 GTSNPN, CDR2 SVGIG (reference sequence). Unmatched junction bases numbered 9, after V lost 6 bases and J lost 2 bases. The DNA read from the CDR3 is TGTGCCTGCCCAAGGGGGCCCTGGAACTATGGC. It encodes CACPRGPWNYG. The CDR3 as a whole reads CACPRGPWNYGYTF. Together with reference TRBV30 and TRBJ1-2, the CDR3 gives the full variable domain: SQTIHQWPATLVQPVGSPLSLECTVEGTSNPNLYWYRQAAGRGLQLLFYSVGIGQISSEVPQNLSASRPQDRQFILSSKKLLLSDSGFYLCACPRGPWNYGYTFGSGTRLTVV.

The sample holds many counts of this clone. The read stops 3 residues short of the end of the CDR3; the missing end is completed from the germline J gene. The chain joins TRBV14 to TRBJ2-3, with 8 positions matching TRBD2. This CDR3 is 16 amino acids long. Trimming removed 6 bases from V and 1 base from J; junction bases left unmatched: 9. Germline V gene sequence: CDR1 SGHDN, CDR2 FVKESK. The sequenced CDR3 bases are TGTGCCAGCAGTCTACCACTAGCGGACCGCACAGATACG. This gives the protein CASSLPLADRTDT. In full, the CDR3 reads CASSLPLADRTDTQYF. The variable domain in full, with the rest retrieved from reference TRBV14 and TRBJ2-3, is EAGVTQFPSHSVIEKGQTVTLRCDPISGHDNLYWYRRVMGKEIKFLLHFVKESKQDESGMPNNRFLAERTGGTYSTLKVQPAELEDSGVYFCASSLPLADRTDTQYFGPGTRLTVL.

This clone has more than one count but fewer than ten. The CDR3 end lies 3 residues beyond the end of the read and is filled in from the germline J gene. The chain couples TRBV19 to TRBJ1-5; D is possibly TRBD1 (6 bases). The CDR3 has 14 amino acids. With 10 bases removed from V and 3 bases from J, the gap between germline ends came to 16 bases. The germline V gene has CDR1 LNHDA and CDR2 SQIVND (reference sequence). The CDR3 here is CATEGGAYNQPQHF. The DNA read from the CDR3 is TGTGCCACCGAGGGGGGGGCCTACAATCAGCCC.

This clone was detected ten times or more. The read comes to an end 3 residues before the CDR3 does, leaving the germline J gene to fill in the end. This specimen includes other DNA sequences encoding the same CDR3. The chain is built from TRBV20-1 and TRBJ2-3, with 12 bases fitting TRBD2. The CDR3 is 15 residues long. Germline V lookup: CDR1 DFQATT, CDR2 SNEGSKA (reference sequence). The junction had 7 bases not matched to a gene; V was cut back by 6 bases and J by 3 bases. CDR3 amino acids: CSAPRTSGVTDTQYF. The covered CDR3 bases are TGCAGTGCCCCTCGGACTAGCGGGGTAACAGATACG.

In its sample, this clone was seen a few times. The read gets to within 3 residues of the CDR3 end, and the germline J gene fills in the rest. The chain has TRBV5-5 and TRBJ2-7; D perhaps matches TRBD1 (5 bases). CDR1 is SGHKS, CDR2 YYEKEE, per germline (reference sequence). This CDR3 is built from 15 residues. Trimming left V 1 base short and J 0 bases short, with 11 bases between. CDR3 protein: CASSLRQYDSYEQYF. Partial CDR3 DNA: TGTGCCAGCAGCTTGAGACAGTACGACTCCTACGAG.

This clone has only a few counts. Read data end 3 residues before the CDR3 end; the end is taken from the germline J gene. The chain is built from TRBV6-1 and TRBJ1-2; D unresolved. Trimming took 0 bases from V and 4 from J, leaving 9 bases between them. Germline assignment: CDR1 MNHNS and CDR2 SASEGT. This CDR3 comprises 14 residues. The sequenced CDR3 bases are TGTGCCAGCAGTGAAGCGCTTCGGGGCTATGGC. This gives the protein CASSEALRGYG. The entire CDR3 sequence reads CASSEALRGYGYTF.

This clone has a count of ten or more. The missing CDR3 end, 3 residues past where the read stops, is filled in from the germline J gene. This chain connects TRBV5-1 to TRBJ1-2; the D is unclear. Germline CDR1 reads SGHRS; CDR2 reads YFSETQ. V was pared by 1 base and J by 7 bases, with 11 bases between. This CDR3 has 13 amino acids. The CDR3 spells CASSLSPDSGYTF. The covered CDR3 bases are TGCGCCAGCAGCTTGAGCCCCGACTCTGGC.

This clone was recorded many times. Read data end 3 residues before the CDR3 end; the end is taken from the germline J gene. The V and J genes are TRBV2 and TRBJ1-4; D not resolved. Germline V CDR1 and CDR2: SNHLY, FYNNEI. CDR3 length: 12 residues. Between the trimmed V and J ends, which lost 0 bases and 7 bases, there was a span of 3 bases. The CDR3 sequence: CASSEAREKLFF. The CDR3 bases that were read are TGTGCCAGCAGTGAAGCGCGTGAAAAA.

In regard to this clone: The read stops 3 residues short of the end of the CDR3; the missing end is completed from the germline J gene. This CDR3 is also generated by other DNA sequences in the sample. The rearrangement uses TRBV19 and TRBJ1-2; 11 bases line up with TRBD1. The CDR3 totals 15 residues. CDR1 LNHDA and CDR2 SQIVND come from the germline V gene (reference sequence). After removal of 3 bases from V and 4 bases from J, the junction contained 4 bases not matched to a gene. The part of the CDR3 DNA that was read is TGTGCCAGTAGTATCCCCGGGACAGGGGGCTATGGC. It encodes CASSIPGTGGYG. The complete CDR3 protein is CASSIPGTGGYGYTF. The full variable domain, its missing parts supplied by reference TRBV19 and TRBJ1-2, is DGGITQSPKYLFRKEGQNVTLSCEQNLNHDAMYWYRQDPGQGLRLIYYSQIVNDFQKGDIAEGYSVSREKKESFPLTVTSAQKNPTAFYLCASSIPGTGGYGYTFGSGTRLTVV.

At least ten counts were recorded for this clone. The read finishes 3 residues shy of the CDR3 end, and the germline J gene is used to complete it. This chain connects TRBV10-3 to TRBJ1-1, with D perhaps matching TRBD1 (5 bases). The CDR3 totals 12 residues. Trimming left V 10 bases short and J 3 bases short, with 12 bases between. Germline CDR1 and CDR2: ENHRY and SYGVKD. The sequenced CDR3 bases are TGTGCCACCCAGGGTCTCTACACTGAA. Protein sequence: CATQGLYTE. The whole CDR3 is CATQGLYTEAFF.

The table lists this clone with many counts. The read ends 3 residues shy of where the CDR3 ends; the end is completed using the germline J gene. The chain carries TRBV7-9 and TRBJ1-1, with TRBD1 as a possible D gene (5 bases). V was shortened by 5 bases and J by 6 bases, with 16 bases between the two germline ends. The V gene's germline CDR1 is SEHNR and CDR2 FQNEAQ (reference sequence). CDR3 length equals 14 residues. The CDR3 loop reads CASSPQDTDAEAFF. The CDR3 bases that were read are TGTGCCAGCAGCCCGCAGGACACTGACGCTGAA.

Comment on this clone: Read coverage stops 3 residues before the CDR3 terminus; the germline J gene supplies the remainder. The J gene is TRBJ1-1, the V gene TRBV7-9, with a possible D match to TRBD1 (5 bases). Trimming cost V 6 bases and J 0 bases, with 11 bases left between them. The CDR3 sequence is 14 residues long. The germline gives CDR1 SEHNR, CDR2 FQNEAQ (reference sequence). CDR3 protein: CASSQGGLNTEAFF. The sequenced part of the CDR3 DNA is TGTGCCAGCAGTCAGGGTGGGTTGAACACTGAA.

This clone was counted a few times. The read ends 3 residues shy of where the CDR3 ends; the end is completed using the germline J gene. The rearrangement links TRBV14 to TRBJ2-5, with D maybe TRBD1 (6 bases). Germline V gives CDR1 SGHDN, CDR2 FVKESK. This CDR3 region has 14 residues. V was trimmed by 1 base and J by 5 bases, leaving 11 bases between them. This CDR3 is CASSQGGRSETQYF. Incomplete CDR3 DNA: TGTGCCAGCAGCCAAGGGGGGCGGTCGGAGACC.